Listed here is a single TCR beta chain. Its antigen is still unknown. Base-call qualities are not available, and no considerably larger clone is one nucleotide away. Donors were under 40 systemically healthy Caucasian individuals from Russia aged roughly 6 to 90 years. About 10 milliliters of peripheral blood were drawn from each donor into EDTA-treated Vacutainer tubes. PBMCs were isolated by Ficoll-Paque density-gradient centrifugation, with at least 6 million obtained per sample. Trizol reagent was used to extract total RNA from PBMCs, with at least 6 micrograms per sample. The percentages of naive CD45RAhigh/CD27high T cells were determined by flow cytometry on a PBMC aliquot from every donor. The CDR3 holds 18 amino acids from the cysteine to the phenylalanine. Only the CDR3 DNA is retained, 54 bases long and in frame from the first base. At the junction V is shortened by 3 bases and J by 0 bases; bases outside the gene matches: 14. CDR1 and CDR2 (SGDLS, YYNGEE) derive from the germline V gene.

These data are taken from a study of blood T cells in healthy people across ages (dated by TCRdb to between 2015 and 2016). As for the study more broadly: In model experiments, template switching captured roughly one uniquely barcoded TCR beta cDNA molecule for every two T cells. Age-related changes in TCR beta repertoire diversity were measured in the study by deep sequencing normalized with unique cDNA molecular identifiers. Four age groups were formed from the donors: young (average approximately 15 years), middle-aged (less than 40), aged (62) and long-lived (approximately 78). To avoid experimental bias, donors of different ages were distributed randomly across sequencing lanes. Two additional independent replicas of 1 million unique cDNA reads from the same blood draw were analyzed for two donors (one aged 18 to 29 and one aged 80 or older). Study-wide conclusions, independent of this receptor: Because the CMV infection status of the donors was unknown, age-related changes in expanded clonotypes may potentially have been confounded. Estimates of total diversity based on one million sequenced T cells were regarded as lower bounds and as underestimates. Conclusive comparison of naive and antigen-experienced compartments was prevented by the profiling of bulk unsorted PBMCs. Compared with the aged group, the long-lived group had more naive CD4+ T cells, fewer expanded clones and increased TCR diversity, suggesting age selection. The percentage of naive T cells measured by flow cytometry correlated strongly with observed TCR beta diversity. As age increased, observed TCR beta diversity per million T cells dropped in a roughly linear way, and a significant reduction was already evident by age about 40.

Libraries came from 5' RACE. Sequencing was performed on an Illumina HiSeq 2500. A second PCR of about 7 to 12 cycles was run with a J-beta primer mix and a sample-barcoded 5' primer. A template-switch 5' adaptor carrying 12 random nucleotides introduced a unique molecular identifier onto each TCR beta cDNA molecule. At least 3 million CDR3-containing paired-end reads were obtained from each sample. The Mint cDNA synthesis kit, primed by a TRBC-specific oligonucleotide, was used to synthesize first-strand cDNA from all RNA. All cDNA was treated with uracil-DNA glycosylase and then went through a first 18-cycle PCR with the universal primers M1SS and BC2_uni_R. The paper's data handling went like this. Normalization of each sample was performed by random selection of 1 million high-quality reads, each carrying a distinct molecular identifier. Instead of being binned into consensus sequences, reads that shared molecular identifiers were thrown out. MiTCR, with a Q25 quality threshold and the strictest error-elimination algorithm, was used for CDR3 identification, clonotype clustering and error correction. A nonparametric unseen species model with Euler transformation was used to estimate a lower bound on total TCR beta diversity. TCRdb took the public reads, trimmed them with fastp at Q25, ran MiXCR for clone calling and kept in-frame beta chains. Identical CDR3 proteins give one entry, which carries the most common genes and DNA. The authors' filters were not applied to this entry. For this sample the table gives about 640,000 distinct CDR3 sequences, of which 45% to 65% were detected only once. The top ten clones comprise approximately 40% of the sample.

The V gene is TRBV9 and the J gene is TRBJ1-1, with TRBD1 identical over 7 junction bases. The origin of this receptor is a man between 60 and 75 years old in good health. The sequenced sample was blood. CDR3 protein: CASSAHLDRARMNTEAFF. The bases are TGTGCCAGCAGCGCCCACCTCGACAGGGCCCGCATGAACACTGAAGCTTTCTTT.